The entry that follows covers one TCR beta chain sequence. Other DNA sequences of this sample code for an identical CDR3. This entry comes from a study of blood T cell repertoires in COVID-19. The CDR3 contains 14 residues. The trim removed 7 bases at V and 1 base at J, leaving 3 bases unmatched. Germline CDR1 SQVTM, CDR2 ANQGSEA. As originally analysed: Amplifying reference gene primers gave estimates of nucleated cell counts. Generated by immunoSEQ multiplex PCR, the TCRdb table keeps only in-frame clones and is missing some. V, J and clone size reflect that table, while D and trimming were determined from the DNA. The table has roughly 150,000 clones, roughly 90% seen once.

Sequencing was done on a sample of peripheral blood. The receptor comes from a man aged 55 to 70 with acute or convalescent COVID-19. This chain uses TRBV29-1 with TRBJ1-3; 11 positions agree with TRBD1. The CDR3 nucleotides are TGCAGCGGGGGACAGGGGGGTTCTGGAAACACCATATATTTT. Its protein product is CSGGQGGSGNTIYF. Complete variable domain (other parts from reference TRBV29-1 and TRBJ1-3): SAVISQKPSRDICQRGTSLTIQCQVDSQVTMMFWYRQQPGQSLTLIATANQGSEATYESGFVIDKFPISRPNLTFSTLTVSNMSPEDSSIYLCSGGQGGSGNTIYFGEGSWLTVV.